These T cell receptor beta chains were read from a single sample in a study of OX40 agonist ivuxolimab in advanced cancers. Method: immunoSEQ multiplex PCR; TCRdb's copy keeps in-frame clones and lacks some. The repertoire holds 55,000 to 70,000 clones, with roughly 84% as singletons. This specimen was CD4+ or CD8+ T cells sorted from blood, taken in a trial of the OX40 agonist ivuxolimab. These receptors were obtained from an adult with an advanced solid tumor such as melanoma, head and neck, liver or kidney cancer. The CDR3 runs from the conserved cysteine through the conserved F or W. A D gene is named only where the DNA matches it firmly. Rows give clone size only sometimes, using once, few, many, or a class for an expanded clone.

j_call	v_call	d_call	clone_size	cdr3_nt	cdr3_aa
TRBJ2-5	TRBV30	TRBD2	few	TGTGCCTGGAGTACGAAGCGGGAAGGGCTGGAGACCCAGTACTTC	CAWSTKREGLETQYF
TRBJ2-1	TRBV11-2	NA	NA	TGTGCCAGCAGCTTGGAGAGGGACAATGAGCAGTTCTTC	CASSLERDNEQFF
TRBJ2-7	TRBV28	NA	NA	TGTGCCAGCAGTTCCGGCGGGATCGGGTACGAGCAGTACTTC	CASSSGGIGYEQYF
TRBJ1-2	TRBV12-5	NA	NA	TGTGCTAGTGGTTCTGGGCCCAGCTCAGAGGGCTACACCTTC	CASGSGPSSEGYTF
TRBJ2-7	TRBV6-1	TRBD1	few	TGTGCCAGCAGTGAAGCCCGGGACAGGATCTACGAGCAGTACTTC	CASSEARDRIYEQYF
TRBJ2-7	TRBV18	NA	NA	TGTGCCAGCTCACCACCGGGAGGTTACGAGCAGTACTTC	CASSPPGGYEQYF
TRBJ2-5	TRBV27	TRBD1	NA	TGTGCCAGCAGTACAGGGACAGGGCGCGGGGAGACCCAGTACTTC	CASSTGTGRGETQYF
TRBJ1-3	TRBV9	NA	NA	TGTGCCAGCAGCGTAGGAATCAGCACTGGAAACACCATATATTTT	CASSVGISTGNTIYF
TRBJ2-1	TRBV11-3	NA	NA	TGTGCCAGCAGCTTAGGCCGTGGTTGGTCTGGAGTTACGAATGAGCAGTTCTTC	CASSLGRGWSGVTNEQFF
TRBJ2-7	TRBV9	TRBD2	NA	TGTGCCAGCAGCGGGACTAGCGGGAGCGAGCAGTACTTC	CASSGTSGSEQYF
TRBJ2-1	TRBV19	TRBD2	NA	TGTGCCAGTAGTCCCGGGACTAGCGGGAGGGGAGGCTCTCCCTACAATGAGCAGTTCTTC	CASSPGTSGRGGSPYNEQFF
TRBJ2-7	TRBV15	TRBD1	NA	TGTGCCACCAGCAGGGGGACAGGGGATCCCTACTCCTACGAGCAGTACTTC	CATSRGTGDPYSYEQYF
TRBJ2-3	TRBV10-2	NA	NA	TGCGCCAGCAGTGACCTAAGGGGAGCCACGCAGTATTTT	CASSDLRGATQYF
TRBJ1-1	TRBV28	TRBD1	NA	TGTGCCAGCAGTTTTTTAGGGGGCCGGAACACTGAAGCTTTCTTT	CASSFLGGRNTEAFF
TRBJ2-2	TRBV7-2	TRBD2	NA	TGTGCCAGCAGCACCGGGACTAGCGGGAGGGGTGGCACCGGGGAGCTGTTTTTT	CASSTGTSGRGGTGELFF
TRBJ2-5	TRBV4-1	NA	NA	TGCGCCAGCAGCCAAGGCCTGTTGGGAGAGACCCAGTACTTC	CASSQGLLGETQYF
TRBJ2-1	TRBV2	NA	once	TGTGCCAGCAGGAAGGGCGGGACGAATGAGCAGTTCTTC	CASRKGGTNEQFF
TRBJ2-7	TRBV11-2	NA	NA	TGTGCCAGCAGCTTTTCGGGTTCCTACAAGCAGTACTTC	CASSFSGSYKQYF
TRBJ1-2	TRBV18	TRBD1	NA	TGTGCCAGCTCCCCAAAGGAGGGGGCCGATAACTATGGCTACACCTTC	CASSPKEGADNYGYTF
TRBJ2-1	TRBV2	TRBD2	NA	TGTGCCAGCAGTGCCGAGAGCGGGGGGGCCACGAATGAGCAGTTCTTC	CASSAESGGATNEQFF
TRBJ1-2	TRBV28	TRBD1	NA	TGTGCCAGCACTGTGGACAGGGCCCATGGCTACACCTTC	CASTVDRAHGYTF
TRBJ1-4	TRBV5-1	NA	NA	TGCGCCAGCAGCTTGGAGGGGCGCTGGGATGAAAAACTGTTTTTT	CASSLEGRWDEKLFF
TRBJ1-5	TRBV5-8	NA	NA	TGTGCCAGCAGCTTGGGGTACGGTCAGCCCCAGCATTTT	CASSLGYGQPQHF
TRBJ1-5	TRBV5-5	TRBD1	NA	TGTGCCAGCAGCAGGACAGGGGGCGTAGGTCAGCCCCAGCATTTT	CASSRTGGVGQPQHF
TRBJ2-1	TRBV28	NA	NA	TGTGCCAGCAGTTTATTGGGGGCGGTCAGCTCCTACAATGAGCAGTTCTTC	CASSLLGAVSSYNEQFF
TRBJ2-2	TRBV5-1	NA	NA	TGCGCCAGCAGCTTGGCCCGGGTCGGCGGGTACACCGGGGAGCTGTTTTTT	CASSLARVGGYTGELFF
TRBJ1-1	TRBV19	NA	NA	TGTGCCAGTAGTCTCGGTGGAGGGCCGACTGAAGCTTTCTTT	CASSLGGGPTEAFF
TRBJ1-4	TRBV18	NA	once	TGTGCCAGCTCACCACAACGGGCAGGGAGCGAAAAACTGTTTTTT	CASSPQRAGSEKLFF
TRBJ2-5	TRBV19	TRBD1	NA	TGTGCCAGTAGTCCCCGTGTGACAGGGGGCGCGGAGACCCAGTACTTC	CASSPRVTGGAETQYF
TRBJ2-1	TRBV6-5	TRBD2	NA	TGTGCCAGCAGAGGGACTAGCGGGAACAATGAGCAGTTCTTC	CASRGTSGNNEQFF
TRBJ2-2	TRBV18	NA	NA	TGTGCCAGCTCAACCCCGTTAGCGAGAGGGACCGGGGAGCTGTTTTTT	CASSTPLARGTGELFF
TRBJ2-4	TRBV5-4	NA	NA	TGTGCCAGCAGCACCTCAGGGGTTAACATTCAGTACTTC	CASSTSGVNIQYF
TRBJ1-1	TRBV14	NA	NA	TGTGCCAGCAGCCAATACCACCAAATGGACTTGACTGAAGCTTTCTTT	CASSQYHQMDLTEAFF
TRBJ2-7	TRBV28	NA	NA	TGTGCCAGCAGTTTTGAACTCCCTCGCGAGCAGTACTTC	CASSFELPREQYF
TRBJ1-1	TRBV5-6	TRBD1	NA	TGTGCCAGCAGCCTAGTGACAGGGGACACTGAAGCTTTCTTT	CASSLVTGDTEAFF
TRBJ2-5	TRBV28	NA	NA	TGTGCCAGCAGTTCCATGACTCGGCAGACCCAGTACTTC	CASSSMTRQTQYF
TRBJ2-2	TRBV7-3	TRBD1	NA	TGTGCCAGCGGGACAGGGAACACCGGGGAGCTGTTTTTT	CASGTGNTGELFF
TRBJ2-5	TRBV11-2	NA	NA	TGTGCCAGCAGCTTAGATCTCTCGACCCAGTACTTC	CASSLDLSTQYF
TRBJ2-1	TRBV25-1	NA	NA	TGTGCCAGCAGTGTCGGACTGAATTACAATGAGCAGTTCTTC	CASSVGLNYNEQFF
TRBJ2-5	TRBV27	TRBD1	NA	TGTGCCAGCAGCCCCTGGACAGGGGGTGCTGAGACCCAGTACTTC	CASSPWTGGAETQYF
TRBJ2-7	TRBV10-2	TRBD2	NA	TGCGCCAGCAGGGCTAGCGGGGGCTCCTACGAGCAGTACTTC	CASRASGGSYEQYF
TRBJ2-2	TRBV12-5	NA	NA	TGTGCTAGTGGTTTGGCCAGGGGGGGAGCCGGGGAGCTGTTTTTT	CASGLARGGAGELFF
TRBJ2-3	TRBV28	NA	NA	TGTGCCAGCAGTTCCTCTGGTGGGCCGAGCACAGATACGCAGTATTTT	CASSSSGGPSTDTQYF
TRBJ2-6	TRBV18	NA	NA	TGTGCCAGCTCACCTCCGGGGGCCGGGGCCAACGTCCCGACTTTC	CASSPPGAGANVPTF
TRBJ2-7	TRBV15	NA	NA	TGTGCCACCAGCAGAGATGACGGGAACTACGAGCAGTACTTC	CATSRDDGNYEQYF
TRBJ2-3	TRBV10-3	NA	once	TGTGCCATCAGTGGGGACTTCCCTAGCACAGATACGCAGTATTTT	CAISGDFPSTDTQYF
TRBJ1-4	TRBV27	NA	NA	TGTGCCAGCAGTTTAACGGGTCGAATGAATGAAAAACTGTTTTTT	CASSLTGRMNEKLFF
TRBJ2-5	TRBV25-1	NA	NA	TGTGCCAGCAGTGACTTCTACAGGGAGGAGACCCAGTACTTC	CASSDFYREETQYF
TRBJ1-1	TRBV2	NA	NA	TGTGCCAGCAGTTGGGGTCAGAACACTGAAGCTTTCTTT	CASSWGQNTEAFF
TRBJ1-6	TRBV30	TRBD1	NA	TGTGCCTGGAGTGGGACAGGGAATTCACCCCTCCACTTT	CAWSGTGNSPLHF
TRBJ1-6	TRBV9	NA	NA	TGTGCCAGCAGCACCTCAAGTAATTCACCCCTCCACTTT	CASSTSSNSPLHF
TRBJ2-7	TRBV7-2	NA	medium-sized	TGTGCCAGCAGCTTAGAAAGCAGGTTCTCCTACGAGCAGTACTTC	CASSLESRFSYEQYF